This T cell receptor beta chain was documented in a study of shared clonotypes between healthy human individuals. Study outcomes and limitations: Clonotypes shared by all four donors outscored non-shared clonotypes in generation probability. What naive subsets generally showed was a larger estimated richness than memory subsets showed.

As to this clone: Antigen: not known.

Repertoires were generated with immunoSEQ multiplex PCR, while TCRdb's copy carries only in-frame clones and drops some. The sample yields roughly 810,000 clones, roughly 96% seen once. Naive CD8 populations comprised CD45RO-negative cells positively selected for CCR7, excluding terminally differentiated effector memory CD45RA+ cells. Each of the donors was a healthy adult who was HIV-negative and had not had a recent acute infection or vaccination. V was clipped by 3 bases and J by 7 bases, with 9 bases between them. CDR3 length: 12 amino acids. The V gene's germline CDR1 is MGHDK and CDR2 SYGVNS. The clonotype comes from a man aged 25-45 years in good health. The specimen was naive CD8+ T cells sorted from blood. The chain couples TRBV25-1 to TRBJ1-2; D not certain. The CDR3 DNA is TGTGCCAGCAGTGACCGGCCGGGTGGCTACACCTTC. It is translated as CASSDRPGGYTF.